The clone carrying this T cell receptor (beta chain) was seen only a few times. TCRdb re-analysed the 5' RACE reads in MiXCR, keeping a single row per CDR3 protein. This sample carries hundreds of thousands of distinct CDR3 sequences, 20% of them seen once, and the ten largest clones take 12%. The sample is drawn from a study of T-cell memory formation after mild COVID-19. J was trimmed by 0 bases and V by 2 bases; bases with no gene match: 9. Per the germline V gene, CDR1 is MGHRA and CDR2 is YSYEKL. The CDR3 contains 18 residues. The sequenced sample consisted of PBMCs or a T cell subset sorted from them (not recorded which). This clonotype was obtained from an adult woman who had mild COVID-19 (a few samples of this study predate the infection). Cell type and time point are not known. This chain links TRBV4-1 with TRBJ1-2; TRBD1 matches at 10 bases. The CDR3 DNA sequence: TGCGCCAGCAGCCAAAGTGGACAGGGGGTAGGCGCTAACTATGGCTACACCTTC. Protein: CASSQSGQGVGANYGYTF.